This TCR beta chain stems from a study of identical twins listed by TCRdb under 2016. Looking at the study overall: To test whether fetal clonotypes persist, the study used deep sequencing on TCR alpha and beta repertoires from monozygotic twins, unrelated adults of various ages, and cord blood. To rule out contamination, replicate twin experiments were performed at different times with different library preparation protocols. What the research found in general, with its limitations: Compared with coincidental sharing between unrelated individuals, an excess of low generation-probability sequences was observed among out-of-frame TCR alpha sequences shared between twins. Abundant cord blood beta clonotypes had fewer insertions, young adult naive repertoires showed a similar but weaker trend, and memory repertoires showed no such trend. Excess twin sharing in beta out-of-frame sequences was weaker because fewer shared sequences lowered the signal-to-noise ratio. Because the same donors could not be followed over many years, conclusions were based on cross-sectional statistical analysis. Recombination models systematically underestimated out-of-frame TCR alpha sharing in monozygotic twins but agreed with sharing between unrelated individuals. Zero-insertion analyses could be partly confounded by invariant T cells such as MAIT and iNKT, though diverse VJ usage argued against such confounding for most clonotypes.

Library preparation employed 5' RACE. Reads for this sample came from an Illumina HiSeq 2000. A universal primer binding site was added through template switching, and the final cDNA carried a unique molecular identifier so that TCR cDNA molecules could be counted accurately. Specific primers in the conserved constant-segment region were used to synthesize first-strand cDNA for TCR alpha and beta chains. Each cDNA library was double barcoded, with a SMART-Mk sample barcode plus Illumina barcodes, to control for contamination. TruSeq adapter sequences along with Illumina sample barcodes were introduced in two successive PCR steps. TCR alpha and beta cDNA libraries were sequenced on the Illumina HiSeq platform with custom primers. As for the original processing: MiGEC was used to process raw reads and extract unique molecular identifiers, and MiXCR was used to find CDR3 positions. For each individual, recombination models were inferred using an EM algorithm with the repgenHMM and IGoR tools. The analysis of shared clonotypes was done with the tcR package in R, with sharing normalized by the product of cloneset sizes. To study raw recombination without the effects of thymic and clonal selection, out-of-frame nonproductive sequences were analyzed. TCRdb took the public reads, trimmed them with fastp at Q25, ran MiXCR for clone calling and kept in-frame beta chains. Duplicate CDR3 protein sequences are folded into a single record with the most common DNA and genes. Clone size and V and J calls follow TCRdb, not the original study. Recorded for this sample are approximately 410,000 distinct CDR3 sequences; less than 20% of them occurred a single time. Of the sample, about 12% falls within the top ten clones.

Only healthy Caucasian donors were included. Three unrelated non-twin adults were additionally sequenced: a male aged 18 to 30, a male aged 50 to 60 and a female aged 50 to 60. Using Miltenyi CD45RO+ enrichment and human naive T-cell isolation kits, memory (CD45RO+) and naive T cells were isolated from PBMC. Of note for this clonotype: Its target antigen remains unknown. Qualities for individual bases were not recorded, and no much larger clone is one base off.

Sequencing input: naive T cells sorted from blood. This specimen's cell subset or site label, per the study, means: cells isolated with a human naive T-cell isolation kit. The clonotype originates from a man over 45 in good health.

Read as DNA, the sequence is TGTGCCAGCAGCTTGATACCGGGGGCTGAAGCTTTCTTT. This codes for CASSLIPGAEAFF. The sequence joins TRBV5-6 to TRBJ1-1; TRBD1 might be the D gene, on 5 matching bases. Trimming takes 1 base from V and 6 bases from J, and the germline ends sit 10 bases apart. The CDR3 sequence holds 13 residues, the cysteine and phenylalanine included. Solely the CDR3 DNA is kept, with 39 bases framed from the first base. The CDR1 and CDR2 encoded by the germline V gene are SGHDT and YYEEEE.